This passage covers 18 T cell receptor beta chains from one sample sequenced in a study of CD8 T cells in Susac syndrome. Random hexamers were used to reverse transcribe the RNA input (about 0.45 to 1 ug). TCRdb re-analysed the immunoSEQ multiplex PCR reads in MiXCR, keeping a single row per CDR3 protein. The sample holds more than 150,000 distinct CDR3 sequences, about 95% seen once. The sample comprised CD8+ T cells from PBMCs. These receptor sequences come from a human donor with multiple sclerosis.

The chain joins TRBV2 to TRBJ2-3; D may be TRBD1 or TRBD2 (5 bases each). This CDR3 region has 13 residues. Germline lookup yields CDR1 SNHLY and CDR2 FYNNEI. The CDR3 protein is CAITPRGQDTQYF. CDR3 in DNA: TGTGCTATCACCCCGAGGGGCCAAGATACGCAGTATTTT.

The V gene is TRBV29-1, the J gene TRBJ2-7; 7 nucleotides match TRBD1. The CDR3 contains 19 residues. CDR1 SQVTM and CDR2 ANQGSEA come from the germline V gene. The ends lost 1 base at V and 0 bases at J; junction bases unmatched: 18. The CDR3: CSVEGGRRTGTESSYEQYF. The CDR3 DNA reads TGCAGCGTTGAAGGAGGGCGAAGGACCGGGACAGAGAGCTCCTACGAGCAGTACTTC.

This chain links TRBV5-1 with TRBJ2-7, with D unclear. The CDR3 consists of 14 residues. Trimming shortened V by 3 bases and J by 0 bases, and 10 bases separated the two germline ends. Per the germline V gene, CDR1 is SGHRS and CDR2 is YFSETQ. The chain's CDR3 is CASSSVPSSYEQYF. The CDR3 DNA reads TGCGCCAGCAGCTCAGTCCCAAGCTCCTACGAGCAGTACTTC.

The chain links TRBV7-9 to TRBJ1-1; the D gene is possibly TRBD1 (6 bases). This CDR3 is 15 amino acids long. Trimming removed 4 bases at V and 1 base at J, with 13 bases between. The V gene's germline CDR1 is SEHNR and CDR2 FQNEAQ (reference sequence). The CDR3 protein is CASSSVQGPNTEAFF. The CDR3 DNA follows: TGTGCCAGCAGCTCTGTACAGGGTCCGAACACTGAAGCTTTCTTT.

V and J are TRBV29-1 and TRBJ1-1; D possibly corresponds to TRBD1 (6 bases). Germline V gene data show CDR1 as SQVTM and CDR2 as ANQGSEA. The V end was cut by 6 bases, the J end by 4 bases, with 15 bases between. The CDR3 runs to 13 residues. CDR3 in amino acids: CSVHSGGLTEAFF. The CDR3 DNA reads TGCAGCGTCCACTCTGGGGGGCTCACTGAAGCTTTCTTT.

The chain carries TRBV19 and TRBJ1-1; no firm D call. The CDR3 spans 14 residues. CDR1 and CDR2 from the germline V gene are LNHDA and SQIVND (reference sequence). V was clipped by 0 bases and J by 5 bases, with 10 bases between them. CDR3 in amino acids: CASSIDNGLTEAFF. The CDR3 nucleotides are TGTGCCAGTAGTATAGATAACGGGCTGACTGAAGCTTTCTTT.

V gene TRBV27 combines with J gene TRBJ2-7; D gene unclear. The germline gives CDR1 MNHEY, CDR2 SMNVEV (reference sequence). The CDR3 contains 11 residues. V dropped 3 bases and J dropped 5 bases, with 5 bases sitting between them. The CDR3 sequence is CASSFRNEQYF. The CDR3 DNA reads TGTGCCAGCAGTTTCCGGAACGAGCAGTACTTC.

Here the CDR3 reads CSARDRTRDNSPLHF. The CDR3 coding sequence is TGCAGTGCTAGAGATAGAACAAGGGATAATTCACCCCTCCACTTT. V usage is TRBV20-1 and J usage is TRBJ1-6; D not certain. Trimming took 0 bases from V and 5 from J, leaving 11 bases between them. The CDR3 spans 15 residues. CDR1 and CDR2 (germline): DFQATT, SNEGSKA (reference sequence).

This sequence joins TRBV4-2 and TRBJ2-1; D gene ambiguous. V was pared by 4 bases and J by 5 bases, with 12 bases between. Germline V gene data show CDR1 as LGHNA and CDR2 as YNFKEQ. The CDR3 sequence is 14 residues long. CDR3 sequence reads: CASSPKRLHNEQFF. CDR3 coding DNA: TGTGCCAGCAGCCCCAAGAGGTTACACAATGAGCAGTTCTTC.

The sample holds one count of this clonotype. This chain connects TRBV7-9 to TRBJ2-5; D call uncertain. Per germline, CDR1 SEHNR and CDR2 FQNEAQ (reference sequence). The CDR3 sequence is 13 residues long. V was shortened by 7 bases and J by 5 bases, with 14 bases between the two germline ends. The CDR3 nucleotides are TGTGCCAGCACCATTTACCCCGTGGAGACCCAGTACTTC. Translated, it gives CASTIYPVETQYF.

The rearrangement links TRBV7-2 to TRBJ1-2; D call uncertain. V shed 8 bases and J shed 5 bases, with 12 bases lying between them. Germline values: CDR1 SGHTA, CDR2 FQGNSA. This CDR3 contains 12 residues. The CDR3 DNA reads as TGTGCCAGCGGGAACAGCCTGTATGGCTACACCTTC. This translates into CASGNSLYGYTF. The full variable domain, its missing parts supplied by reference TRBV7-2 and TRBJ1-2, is GAGVSQSPSNKVTEKGKDVELRCDPISGHTALYWYRQSLGQGLEFLIYFQGNSAPDKSGLPSDRFSAERTGGSVSTLTIQRTQQEDSAVYLCASGNSLYGYTFGSGTRLTVV.

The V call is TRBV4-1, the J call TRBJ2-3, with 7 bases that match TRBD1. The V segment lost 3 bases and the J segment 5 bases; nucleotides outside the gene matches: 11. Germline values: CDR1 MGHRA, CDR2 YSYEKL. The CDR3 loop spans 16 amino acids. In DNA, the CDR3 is TGCGCCAGCAGCCAGGGGCTGGACAGGATTCAAGATACGCAGTATTTT. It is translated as CASSQGLDRIQDTQYF.

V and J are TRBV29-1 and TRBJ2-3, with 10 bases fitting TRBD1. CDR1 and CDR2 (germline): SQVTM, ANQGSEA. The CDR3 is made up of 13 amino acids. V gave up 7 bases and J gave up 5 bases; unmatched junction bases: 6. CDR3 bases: TGCAGCGCCCGGACAGGGGGGATAGATACGCAGTATTTT. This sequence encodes CSARTGGIDTQYF.

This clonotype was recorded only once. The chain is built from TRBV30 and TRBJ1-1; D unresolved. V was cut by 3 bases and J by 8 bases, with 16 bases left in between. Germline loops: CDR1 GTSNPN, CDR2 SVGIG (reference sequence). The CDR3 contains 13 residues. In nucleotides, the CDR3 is TGTGCCTGGAGAGACGTCCGGGAACCCGAAGCTTTCTTT. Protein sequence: CAWRDVREPEAFF.

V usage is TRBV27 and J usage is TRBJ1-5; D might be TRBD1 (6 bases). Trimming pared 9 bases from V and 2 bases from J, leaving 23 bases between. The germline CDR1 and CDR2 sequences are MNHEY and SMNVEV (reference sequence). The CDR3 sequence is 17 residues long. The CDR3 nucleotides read TGTGCCAGTAGAGGGAACAAGGGGGTATATGGCAATCAGCCCCAGCATTTT. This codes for CASRGNKGVYGNQPQHF.

For the CDR3, the DNA is TGTGCCAGCAGTAACAGCCCCGGCTGGGATGGCTACACCTTC. It codes for CASSNSPGWDGYTF. The V and J genes are TRBV27 and TRBJ1-2; D call uncertain. The CDR3 has 14 amino acids. V dropped 5 bases and J dropped 6 bases, with 16 bases sitting between them. Germline V gives CDR1 MNHEY, CDR2 SMNVEV (reference sequence).

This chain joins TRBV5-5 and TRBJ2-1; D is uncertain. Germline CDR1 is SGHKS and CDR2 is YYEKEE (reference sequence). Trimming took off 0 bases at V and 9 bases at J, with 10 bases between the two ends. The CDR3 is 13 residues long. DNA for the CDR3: TGTGCCAGCAGCTTGGTAAGGGCTGCTGAGCAGTTCTTC. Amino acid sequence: CASSLVRAAEQFF.

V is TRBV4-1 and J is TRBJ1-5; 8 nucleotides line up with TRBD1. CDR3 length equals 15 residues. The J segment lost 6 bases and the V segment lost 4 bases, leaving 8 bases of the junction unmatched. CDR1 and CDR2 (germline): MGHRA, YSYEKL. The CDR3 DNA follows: TGCGCCAGCAGCCCAAATTCAGGGGGCAGTCAGCCCCAGCATTTT. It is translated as CASSPNSGGSQPQHF.